These T cell receptor beta chains were read from a single sample in a study of naive and memory T cell subsets. TCRdb used MiXCR to reprocess the UMI-ligation and nested PCR reads, holding one entry per CDR3 protein. The repertoire has 95,000 to 150,000 distinct CDR3 sequences, around 35% of them found once; the top ten carry about 1%. The sequencing sample was made of central memory CD4+ T cells from blood. Every receptor here comes from a human donor in good health. Both conserved end residues are part of each CDR3. Fields, in order: clone size, D gene, V gene, J gene, CDR3 protein, CDR3 DNA. D genes are given only for firm matches. Clone size, where shown, is once, few, many, or a class for clones that have expanded.

-	TRBD1	TRBV6-2/TRBV6-3	TRBJ1-5	CASSRRTGSGYSNQPQHF	TGTGCCAGCAGTCGACGGACAGGGTCGGGATATAGCAATCAGCCCCAGCATTTT
few	-	TRBV6-5	TRBJ2-3	CASSYDRTDTQYF	TGTGCCAGCAGTTATGACCGAACAGATACGCAGTATTTT
few	-	TRBV2	TRBJ2-1	CASSATRGSYNEQFF	TGTGCCAGCAGCGCTACGCGCGGCTCCTACAATGAGCAGTTCTTC
-	TRBD2	TRBV6-1	TRBJ2-2	CASSLLGGTGELFF	TGTGCCAGCTCCCTACTGGGAGGGACTGGGGAGCTGTTTTTT
few	-	TRBV20-1	TRBJ1-6	CSAFDSPLHF	TGCAGCGCCTTTGACTCACCCCTCCACTTT
many	-	TRBV18	TRBJ2-7	CASSQPGTYEQYF	TGTGCCAGCTCACAACCGGGGACCTACGAGCAGTACTTC
few	TRBD2	TRBV6-2/TRBV6-3	TRBJ2-2	CASSYGWASGMTGELFF	TGTGCCAGCAGTTACGGTTGGGCTAGCGGGATGACCGGGGAGCTGTTTTTT
few	TRBD2	TRBV7-6	TRBJ2-3	CASSLVSGGDTQYF	TGTGCCAGCAGCTTAGTAAGCGGGGGAGATACGCAGTATTTT
-	-	TRBV5-1	TRBJ1-1	CASSLEGREAFF	TGCGCCAGCAGCTTGGAGGGTCGGGAAGCTTTCTTT
few	-	TRBV28	TRBJ1-5	CASRPRGLSNQPQHF	TGTGCCAGCAGGCCCAGAGGCCTTAGCAATCAGCCCCAGCATTTT
few	TRBD2	TRBV7-9	TRBJ2-7	CASSLGSTSGTYEQYF	TGTGCCAGCAGCTTAGGGAGCACTAGCGGGACCTACGAGCAGTACTTC
-	-	TRBV6-5	TRBJ2-3	CASSYSRQRSSSTDTQYF	TGTGCCAGCAGTTACTCGAGACAGAGATCGTCTAGCACAGATACGCAGTATTTT
-	-	TRBV20-1	TRBJ1-1	CSARVLILNTEAFF	TGCAGTGCTCGGGTCCTGATACTGAACACTGAAGCTTTCTTT
many	TRBD1	TRBV20-1	TRBJ2-4	CSAREQGVSKNIQYF	TGCAGTGCTAGAGAGCAGGGGGTTTCCAAAAACATTCAGTACTTC
few	-	TRBV27	TRBJ1-2	CASSLNSRYGYTF	TGTGCCAGCAGTTTAAATAGTCGGTATGGCTACACCTTC
many	-	TRBV2	TRBJ1-5	CASSVNGQPNQPQHF	TGTGCCAGCAGTGTCAACGGACAGCCCAATCAGCCCCAGCATTTT
-	-	TRBV29-1	TRBJ2-1	CSVGDEQFF	TGCAGCGTTGGGGATGAGCAGTTCTTC
once	-	TRBV7-2	TRBJ2-7	CASSLILYEQYF	TGTGCCAGCAGCCTCATACTCTACGAGCAGTACTTC
-	-	TRBV18	TRBJ1-1	CASSPQGTEAFF	TGTGCCAGCTCACCCCAGGGCACTGAAGCTTTCTTT
-	-	TRBV20-1	TRBJ2-4	CSASQLGGEAKNIQYF	TGCAGTGCTAGTCAGTTAGGGGGAGAAGCCAAAAACATTCAGTACTTC
-	TRBD2	TRBV10-3	TRBJ2-1	CAITQGLAGDEQFF	TGTGCCATCACTCAGGGACTAGCGGGAGACGAGCAGTTCTTC
-	-	TRBV9	TRBJ2-2	CASSVARVAGELFF	TGTGCCAGCAGCGTAGCTAGGGTGGCCGGGGAGCTGTTTTTT
few	-	TRBV6-2/TRBV6-3	TRBJ2-5	CASSYGGARETQYF	TGTGCCAGCAGTTACGGGGGGGCTCGAGAGACCCAGTACTTC
-	-	TRBV12-3/TRBV12-4	TRBJ1-5	CASSGRVLGSPQHF	TGTGCCAGCAGTGGTAGGGTCCTCGGGTCGCCCCAGCATTTT
-	-	TRBV28	TRBJ2-7	CASSLFGEAGYEQYF	TGTGCCAGCAGTTTATTCGGGGAGGCGGGCTACGAGCAGTACTTC
few	-	TRBV9	TRBJ2-7	CASSVGGRGQEQYF	TGTGCCAGCAGCGTAGGTGGTCGGGGCCAGGAGCAGTACTTC
few	-	TRBV6-5	TRBJ2-7	CASSSPGLTLQYF	TGTGCCAGCAGTTCGCCGGGACTCACTTTGCAGTACTTC
few	TRBD2	TRBV18	TRBJ2-1	CASSPRSSGAYNEQFF	TGTGCCAGCTCACCACGGTCTAGCGGGGCCTACAATGAGCAGTTCTTC
-	-	TRBV20-1	TRBJ2-3	CSARDHERSGATQYF	TGCAGTGCTAGAGATCATGAGCGGTCCGGGGCTACGCAGTATTTT
-	-	TRBV20-1	TRBJ2-7	CSAIRTTSGEQYF	TGCAGTGCTATCCGCACTACTTCCGGGGAGCAGTACTTC
few	TRBD1	TRBV25-1	TRBJ1-4	CASSDARLDRELAEKLFF	TGTGCCAGCAGTGACGCGAGATTGGACAGGGAGCTCGCTGAAAAACTGTTTTTT
-	-	TRBV6-5	TRBJ2-3	CASSSHTDTQYF	TGTGCCAGCAGTTCCCACACAGATACGCAGTATTTT
-	-	TRBV3-1	TRBJ2-7	CASSQPPGHYEQYF	TGTGCCAGCAGCCAACCCCCCGGACACTACGAGCAGTACTTC
few	TRBD1	TRBV6-5	TRBJ2-2	CASSRDRVWTGELFF	TGTGCCAGCTCCCGGGACAGGGTATGGACCGGGGAGCTGTTTTTT
many	TRBD2	TRBV7-6	TRBJ2-2	CASTILAGGPGTGELFF	TGTGCCAGCACTATACTAGCGGGAGGGCCGGGCACCGGGGAGCTGTTTTTT
-	TRBD2	TRBV11-2	TRBJ2-7	CASSFSGSEVGEQYF	TGTGCCAGCAGCTTTAGCGGGTCGGAGGTCGGCGAGCAGTACTTC
few	TRBD2	TRBV7-6	TRBJ2-3	CASSLSSGIRTDTQYF	TGTGCCAGCAGCTTAAGTAGCGGGATTCGAACAGATACGCAGTATTTT
-	TRBD2	TRBV7-2	TRBJ2-3	CASSIAGGRDTQYF	TGTGCCAGCAGTATAGCGGGAGGGAGGGATACGCAGTATTTT